These 11 T cell receptor beta chains were sequenced from one sample in a study of blood T cell repertoires in COVID-19. Sequenced by immunoSEQ multiplex PCR; TCRdb stores in-frame clones only, minus some. Of 250,000 or so clones in the sample, nearly 90% are singletons; the top ten hold around 3%. Sequenced: peripheral blood. The receptors were gathered from a man younger than 35 with active or convalescent COVID-19.

The V gene is TRBV3-1 (or the pseudogene TRBV3-2), the J gene TRBJ2-5, with 7 bases aligning to TRBD1. Trimming at V came to 0 bases and at J to 4 bases, leaving 2 bases not matched to a gene. The germline CDR1 and CDR2 sequences are LGHDT and YNNKEL (reference sequence). The CDR3 is 14 residues long. In nucleotides, the CDR3 is TGTGCCAGCAGCCAAGAGGCAGGGGGAGAGACCCAGTACTTC. Protein: CASSQEAGGETQYF.

V gene TRBV3-1 (or the pseudogene TRBV3-2) combines with J gene TRBJ1-2; D is unresolved. V shed 0 bases and J shed 1 base, with 3 bases lying between them. Per the germline V gene, CDR1 is LGHDT and CDR2 is YNNKEL (reference sequence). The CDR3 runs to 13 residues. CDR3 DNA sequence: TGTGCCAGCAGCCAAGACAGTAACTATGGCTACACCTTC. It specifies CASSQDSNYGYTF.

The chain links TRBV6-5 to TRBJ2-7; TRBD2 matches 7 bases. Germline V gene data show CDR1 as MNHEY and CDR2 as SVGAGI. Trimming cost V 4 bases and J 9 bases; bases outside gene matches: 12. This CDR3 is built from 14 residues. CDR3 amino acids: CASSSGLDGSAQYF. The CDR3 nucleotides read TGTGCCAGCAGTTCTGGACTAGACGGTTCCGCGCAGTACTTC.

This chain links TRBV7-2 with TRBJ2-5; 7 positions agree with TRBD1. V shed 5 bases, J shed 4 bases, and the junction held 10 bases outside the gene matches. Germline V lookup: CDR1 SGHTA, CDR2 FQGNSA. This CDR3 has 15 amino acids. The CDR3 DNA is TGTGCCAGCAGCCCACAGGAGCGGACAGGAGAGACCCAGTACTTC. This translates into CASSPQERTGETQYF. The full variable domain, its missing parts supplied by reference TRBV7-2 and TRBJ2-5, is GAGVSQSPSNKVTEKGKDVELRCDPISGHTALYWYRQSLGQGLEFLIYFQGNSAPDKSGLPSDRFSAERTGGSVSTLTIQRTQQEDSAVYLCASSPQERTGETQYFGPGTRLLVL.

The gene calls are TRBV27 and TRBJ1-1; no clear D gene. The CDR3 runs to 13 residues. CDR1 MNHEY and CDR2 SMNVEV come from the germline V gene (reference sequence). Deletions cut 0 bases from V and 4 bases from J, with 6 bases between. The CDR3 sequence: CASSLSGSTEAFF. The CDR3 bases are TGTGCCAGCAGTTTATCAGGGAGCACTGAAGCTTTCTTT.

This sequence joins TRBV7-9 and TRBJ2-1; TRBD2 is a possible D gene (7 bases). Trimming cost V 1 base and J 0 bases, with 16 bases left between them. The CDR3 runs 18 residues. Germline CDR1 and CDR2: SEHNR and FQNEAQ (reference sequence). CDR3 amino acids: CASSLGLRGGRSYNEQFF. For the CDR3, the DNA is TGTGCCAGCAGCTTAGGTTTAAGGGGGGGCCGCTCCTACAATGAGCAGTTCTTC.

The chain uses TRBV7-8 and TRBJ2-1; 8 nucleotides align to TRBD1. Germline values: CDR1 SGHVS, CDR2 FQNEAQ. The CDR3 spans 15 residues. V lost 4 bases and J lost 5; bases outside the gene matches: 7. CDR3: CASSSDRAVHNEQFF. For the CDR3, the DNA is TGTGCCAGCAGCTCGGACAGGGCTGTCCACAATGAGCAGTTCTTC.

The V gene is TRBV28, the J gene TRBJ1-2; D is undetermined. The CDR3 consists of 15 residues. V was cut by 6 bases and J by 2 bases, with 16 bases left in between. Germline V gene data show CDR1 as MDHEN and CDR2 as SYDVKM. CDR3 nucleotides: TGTGCCAGCAGCTTAGTGAGGGCAGCCAACTATGGCTACACCTTC. Translated, it gives CASSLVRAANYGYTF.

The chain carries TRBV7-2 and TRBJ2-5; 13 bases match TRBD2. Germline CDR1 is SGHTA and CDR2 is FQGNSA. The CDR3 spans 14 residues. J lost 7 bases, V lost 2 bases, and 1 base had no gene match. The CDR3, as DNA: TGTGCCAGCAGCTTACGACTAGCGGGGGGGACCCAGTACTTC. This encodes CASSLRLAGGTQYF.

The chain recombines TRBV2 with TRBJ1-1; 9 nucleotides line up with TRBD1. The length of the CDR3 is 17 residues. Germline V gene lookup returns CDR1 SNHLY and CDR2 FYNNEI. After removal of 5 bases from V and 2 bases from J, the junction contained 12 bases not matched to a gene. CDR3: CASSPTGGRLGNTEAFF. The CDR3, as DNA: TGTGCCAGCAGTCCTACAGGGGGCCGGCTCGGTAACACTGAAGCTTTCTTT.

The J gene is TRBJ2-2, the V gene TRBV7-3; D is perhaps TRBD1 (5 bases). CDR1 is SGHTA and CDR2 is FQGTGA in the germline V gene. The CDR3 contains 14 residues. The ends were cut back, 5 bases at V and 5 bases at J, with 12 bases in the middle. As DNA, the CDR3 is TGTGCCAGCAGCCCGAACAGGTTAACCGGGGAGCTGTTTTTT. Amino acids: CASSPNRLTGELFF.